This TCR beta chain was identified in a study of cytomegalovirus exposure and HLA in healthy donors. Whole-study findings and limits: Across donors, most TCRs were seen rarely, yet some public ones were widespread.

V gave up 0 bases and J gave up 8 bases; unmatched junction bases: 6. The CDR3 has 15 residues. Germline V gene sequence: CDR1 SGDLS, CDR2 YYNGEE. A remark on this clone: Its target is unknown.

The assay was immunoSEQ multiplex PCR, and TCRdb's table has in-frame clones only and misses some. Among about 120,000 clones listed, approximately 88% were seen once. This sequence joins TRBV9 and TRBJ1-4, with 8 bases aligning to TRBD1. The TCR was taken from a man aged 18 to 30 in good health and CMV-seronegative. The sample was PBMCs. CDR3 sequence (DNA): TGTGCCAGCAGCGTAGCAGGGGGCCATGCGGAAAAACTGTTTTTT. This gives the protein CASSVAGGHAEKLFF. The full variable domain, completed using reference TRBV9 and TRBJ1-4, is DSGVTQTPKHLITATGQRVTLRCSPRSGDLSVYWYQQSLDQGLQFLIQYYNGEERAKGNILERFSAQQFPDLHSELNLSSLELGDSALYFCASSVAGGHAEKLFFGSGTQLSVL.